The clone carrying this T cell receptor (beta chain) was counted a few times. Its specificity is unknown. This record comes from a study of T cell repertoires in cytomegalovirus infection. Across the whole study: From public TCR beta signatures came an indication of both CMV infection and matching HLA type. Study-wide findings and caveats: CMV carriers having the relevant HLA were flagged by cumulative public TCR beta family frequency. There were HLA-C-restricted CMV-specific TCR beta clonotypes dominating the ex vivo response.

CDR3 size: 16 residues. CDR1 is SGHVS, CDR2 FNYEAQ, per germline. The ends lost 5 bases at V and 0 bases at J; junction bases unmatched: 8. TCRdb redid the calling of the reads with MiXCR, one entry per CDR3 protein. This table holds approximately 250,000 distinct CDR3 sequences, 8% to 9.5% found once. The rearrangement links TRBV7-6 to TRBJ2-7; TRBD1 matches at 9 bases. This TCR was recovered from a human donor in good health (CMV status not recorded). Some clones in this sample may be carry-over from other donors' samples. The sample consisted of PBMCs. The CDR3 DNA reads TGTGCCAGCAGCCTACGGGGACAGGGTTACTCCTACGAGCAGTACTTC. Encoded protein: CASSLRGQGYSYEQYF.